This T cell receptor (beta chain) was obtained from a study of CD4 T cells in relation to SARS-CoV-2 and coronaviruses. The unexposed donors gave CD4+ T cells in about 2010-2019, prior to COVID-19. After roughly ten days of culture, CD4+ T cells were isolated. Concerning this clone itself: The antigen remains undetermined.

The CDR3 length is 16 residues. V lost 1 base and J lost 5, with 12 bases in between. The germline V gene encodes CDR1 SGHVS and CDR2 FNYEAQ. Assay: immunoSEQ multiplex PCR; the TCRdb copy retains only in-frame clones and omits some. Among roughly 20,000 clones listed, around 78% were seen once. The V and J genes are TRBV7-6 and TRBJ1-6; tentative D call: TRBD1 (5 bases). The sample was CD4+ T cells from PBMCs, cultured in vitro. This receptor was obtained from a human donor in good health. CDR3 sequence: CASSLGSRADNSPLHF. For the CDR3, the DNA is TGTGCCAGCAGCTTAGGATCCAGGGCGGATAATTCACCCCTCCACTTT.